This T cell receptor beta chain was identified in a study of T cell repertoires in cytomegalovirus infection. The overall study: Used in the study were CMV epitopes, some recently identified and HLA-C-restricted, others well-studied and HLA-B-restricted. Both a matching HLA type and CMV infection were indicated by public TCR beta signatures. Study-wide results and caveats: Within the response measured ex vivo, HLA-C-restricted CMV-specific TCR beta clonotypes were dominant. Cumulative public TCR beta family frequency identified carriers of CMV plus the relevant HLA.

The germline V gene encodes CDR1 MNHNY and CDR2 SVGAGI (reference sequence). Trimming at V came to 0 bases and at J to 2 bases, leaving 11 bases not matched to a gene. The CDR3 loop spans 18 amino acids. In TCRdb, the reads were re-called with MiXCR into one record per CDR3 protein. The repertoire holds hundreds of thousands of distinct CDR3 sequences, with 40% to 50% as singletons. Of note for this clonotype: No antigen is known for it.

The sample in question was cultured PBMCs, obtained from culture after CMV antigen stimulation. The V call is TRBV6-6, the J call TRBJ2-5; 8 bases map to TRBD1. This receptor was obtained from a human donor in good health (CMV status not recorded). Some clones in this sample may be carry-over from other donors' samples. In DNA form, the CDR3 reads TGTGCCAGCAGTTACTCGGTTTCAGTCCACAGGGGGCAAGAGACCCAGTACTTC. Translation: CASSYSVSVHRGQETQYF.